The 16 T cell receptor beta chains below were found in one sample sequenced in a study of shared clonotypes between healthy human individuals. Assay: immunoSEQ multiplex PCR; the TCRdb copy retains only in-frame clones and omits some. The sample includes over 400,000 clones, approximately 95% of them seen just once. The material sequenced was naive CD4+ T cells sorted from blood. Subset described: CD45RA+ positively selected. Every receptor here comes from a woman aged 25 to 39 in good health.

The V gene is TRBV18, the J gene TRBJ1-1, with 7 bases identical to TRBD1. Losses at the gene ends were 2 bases for V and 11 bases for J; bases not matched to a gene: 11. The germline V gene has CDR1 KGHSH and CDR2 LQKENI. The CDR3 length is 14 residues. This chain's CDR3 is CASSPGLTGLDAFF. The CDR3 nucleotides read TGTGCCAGCTCACCAGGGCTGACAGGGTTGGACGCTTTCTTT.

The chain uses TRBV4-2 and TRBJ2-1, with 10 positions matching TRBD2. This CDR3 is built from 14 residues. Germline V gene lookup returns CDR1 LGHNA and CDR2 YNFKEQ. V lost 1 base, J lost 10 bases, and 4 bases stayed unmatched. The CDR3 loop reads CASSQGLAGAEQFF. CDR3 nucleotide sequence: TGTGCCAGCAGCCAAGGGCTAGCGGGAGCCGAGCAGTTCTTC.

Comments on this clone: The same CDR3 can be traced to other DNA sequences in this sample. The V gene is TRBV27, the J gene TRBJ2-2; 9 bases line up with TRBD2. V trimming: 5 bases; J trimming: 4 bases; junction bases outside the gene matches: 11. Germline lookup yields CDR1 MNHEY and CDR2 SMNVEV (reference sequence). CDR3 length: 17 residues. The CDR3 DNA reads as TGTGCCAGCAGTCCCGGTTTAGCGGGAGTGGGCACCGGGGAGCTGTTTTTT. As protein: CASSPGLAGVGTGELFF.

The CDR3, as DNA: TGTGCCAGCAGTCAAGTGGCTAGCGGACTGTACGAGCAGTACTTC. Its protein product is CASSQVASGLYEQYF. The rearrangement joins TRBV28 to TRBJ2-7, with TRBD2 matching 7 bases. This CDR3 has 15 amino acids. Trimming took 5 bases from V and 4 from J; bases not matched to a gene: 11. Germline V gene lookup returns CDR1 MDHEN and CDR2 SYDVKM.

The V call is TRBV28, the J call TRBJ1-2; the match to TRBD1 covers 10 bases. With 6 bases clipped from V and 2 bases from J, the junction kept 9 bases outside the gene matches. Germline V gene lookup returns CDR1 MDHEN and CDR2 SYDVKM. This CDR3 is 16 amino acids long. This CDR3 reads CASRRDRGKVNYGYTF. CDR3 bases: TGTGCCAGCAGGAGGGACAGGGGTAAAGTGAACTATGGCTACACCTTC.

V is TRBV15 and J is TRBJ2-6; no firm D call. Germline CDR1 is LNHNV and CDR2 is YYDKDF (reference sequence). CDR3 length: 16 residues. V lost 1 base and J 4 bases, leaving 11 bases between the germline ends. CDR3 bases: TGTGCCACCAGCAGAGGCATGTATTCAGGGGCCAACGTCCTGACTTTC. Its protein is CATSRGMYSGANVLTF.

The chain employs TRBV5-1 and TRBJ2-2; D may match TRBD1 or TRBD2 (6 bases each). Germline CDR1 SGHRS, CDR2 YFSETQ. V was shortened by 3 bases and J by 7 bases, with 16 bases between the two germline ends. The CDR3 consists of 15 residues. In DNA, the CDR3 is TGCGCCAGCAGCTCCCCGGCCAGGGGAGGCGGGGAGCTGTTTTTT. Protein product: CASSSPARGGGELFF. The full variable domain, completed using reference TRBV5-1 and TRBJ2-2, is KAGVTQTPRYLIKTRGQQVTLSCSPISGHRSVSWYQQTPGQGLQFLFEYFSETQRNKGNFPGRFSGRQFSNSRSEMNVSTLELGDSALYLCASSSPARGGGELFFGEGSRLTVL.

The chain combines TRBV28 with TRBJ2-5; 8 bases match TRBD1. CDR3 length: 15 amino acids. CDR1 is MDHEN and CDR2 is SYDVKM in the germline V gene. Trimming at V came to 7 bases and at J to 5 bases, leaving 12 bases not matched to a gene. The CDR3 spells CASIGEQGARETQYF. The CDR3 DNA is TGTGCCAGCATTGGGGAGCAGGGGGCTCGGGAGACCCAGTACTTC.

Here the CDR3 reads CASSISAGELFF. The CDR3 nucleotides read TGTGCCAGTAGTATATCGGCCGGGGAGCTGTTTTTT. The chain joins TRBV19 to TRBJ2-2; D unresolved. Trimming stripped 2 bases from V and 6 bases from J, with 4 bases between. Germline assignment: CDR1 LNHDA and CDR2 SQIVND (reference sequence). There are 12 residues in the CDR3.

CDR3: CASSQGQMNTEAFF. Written as DNA, the CDR3 is TGCGCCAGCAGCCAGGGACAGATGAACACTGAAGCTTTCTTT. The V and J genes are TRBV4-1 and TRBJ1-1; TRBD1 matches at 7 bases. Germline CDR1 reads MGHRA; CDR2 reads YSYEKL. After removal of 3 bases from V and 0 bases from J, the junction contained 1 base not matched to a gene. CDR3 length: 14 amino acids.

V gene TRBV19 combines with J gene TRBJ2-1; 9 nucleotides line up with TRBD2. CDR1 and CDR2 from the germline V gene are LNHDA and SQIVND (reference sequence). With 3 bases clipped from V and 9 bases from J, the junction kept 6 bases outside the gene matches. The CDR3 runs 14 residues. CDR3 DNA: TGTGCCAGTAGTATCCCTAGCGGGACCGGTGAGCAGTTCTTC. Translated, it gives CASSIPSGTGEQFF.

V usage is TRBV29-1 and J usage is TRBJ2-5, with D perhaps matching TRBD1 or TRBD2 (5 bases each). The length of the CDR3 is 14 residues. V lost 6 bases to trimming and J lost 1 base, with 15 bases between them. Germline V gives CDR1 SQVTM, CDR2 ANQGSEA. The CDR3 nucleotides read TGCAGCGTAACCGGGACGGCAATCCAAGAGACCCAGTACTTC. Translation: CSVTGTAIQETQYF. Together with reference TRBV29-1 and TRBJ2-5, the CDR3 gives the full variable domain: SAVISQKPSRDICQRGTSLTIQCQVDSQVTMMFWYRQQPGQSLTLIATANQGSEATYESGFVIDKFPISRPNLTFSTLTVSNMSPEDSSIYLCSVTGTAIQETQYFGPGTRLLVL.

The chain employs TRBV5-4 and TRBJ1-1, with D hard to call. CDR1 SGHNT and CDR2 YYREEE come from the germline V gene (reference sequence). V was pared by 0 bases and J by 7 bases, with 10 bases between. This CDR3 contains 13 residues. The DNA for the CDR3 is TGTGCCAGCAGCTTGGCCGGGTCCGGTGAAGCTTTCTTT. Protein sequence: CASSLAGSGEAFF.

The J gene is TRBJ2-3, the V gene TRBV25-1; 9 bases agree with TRBD2. This CDR3 is 15 amino acids long. Germline V lookup: CDR1 MGHDK, CDR2 SYGVNS. The V and J ends lost 4 bases and 0 bases, in that order; junction bases with no gene match: 2. The CDR3: CASSGLAESTDTQYF. In DNA form, the CDR3 reads TGTGCCAGCAGTGGACTAGCGGAGAGCACAGATACGCAGTATTTT.

This clone was observed a single time. This chain links TRBV5-1 with TRBJ2-7; maybe TRBD1 (6 bases). The CDR3 length is 15 residues. The germline CDR1 and CDR2 sequences are SGHRS and YFSETQ. The V and J ends lost 5 bases and 2 bases respectively, with 17 bases between them. CDR3 sequence (DNA): TGCGCCAGCAGTCTGGGGACACGGGATCCCTACGAGCAGTACTTC. It codes for CASSLGTRDPYEQYF.

Regarding this clone: This specimen includes other DNA sequences encoding the same CDR3. For the CDR3, the DNA is TGTGCCAGCAGTGCAGGGCTCTATGGCTACACCTTC. Translated, it gives CASSAGLYGYTF. V usage is TRBV28 and J usage is TRBJ1-2; TRBD1 might be the D (5 bases). The germline CDR1 and CDR2 sequences are MDHEN and SYDVKM. CDR3 length: 12 residues. Trimming took 5 bases from V and 4 from J, leaving 8 bases between them.